Shown below are 32 T cell receptor beta chains from a single sample sequenced in a study of cytotoxic CD8 clonotypes in ibrutinib-treated CLL. Sequenced by immunoSEQ multiplex PCR; TCRdb stores in-frame clones only, minus some. The sample has about 130,000 clones; approximately 80% are singletons. The sequencing used PBMCs, collected after 24 months of ibrutinib treatment. These receptors all come from a human donor with chronic lymphocytic leukemia.

The genes are TRBV5-3 and TRBJ2-5; 8 bases match TRBD1. TRBV5-3 is an open reading frame, and its role is uncertain. The ends lost 4 bases at V and 3 bases at J; junction bases unmatched: 11. The CDR3 sequence is 16 residues long. The CDR3 loop is CARSPLDRGPKETQYF. The CDR3 DNA sequence: TGTGCCAGAAGCCCCCTTGACAGGGGACCTAAAGAGACCCAGTACTTC.

V and J are TRBV9 and TRBJ1-2; perhaps TRBD1 as D (6 bases). This CDR3 has 17 residues. Looked up from germline, CDR1 is SGDLS and CDR2 is YYNGEE. V was shortened by 4 bases and J by 8 bases, with 27 bases between the two germline ends. The CDR3 region has the DNA TGTGCCAGCAGCCCCCGGACAGAAACACCCGCGGGCTTCGGCTACACCTTC. It translates to CASSPRTETPAGFGYTF.

The chain is built from TRBV9 and TRBJ1-5; D may be TRBD1 (6 bases). Germline values: CDR1 SGDLS, CDR2 YYNGEE. V was pared by 5 bases and J by 1 base, with 16 bases between. The CDR3 is made up of 16 amino acids. CDR3 region: CASRGGDPGSNQPQHF. Here the CDR3 DNA reads TGTGCCAGCAGGGGGGGCGATCCTGGGAGCAATCAGCCCCAGCATTTT.

The J gene is TRBJ2-3, the V gene TRBV6-6; 8 bases are shared with TRBD1. The germline V gene has CDR1 MNHNY and CDR2 SVGAGI (reference sequence). Trimming took 2 bases from V and 6 from J; bases not matched to a gene: 7. The CDR3 covers 15 residues. The CDR3 DNA follows: TGTGCCAGCAGTTACGGGGCAGGGGGCCTTGATACGCAGTATTTT. It encodes CASSYGAGGLDTQYF.

V usage is TRBV27 and J usage is TRBJ2-7; TRBD1 matches 7 bases. V trimming: 1 base; J trimming: 2 bases; junction bases outside the gene matches: 5. CDR3 size: 15 residues. Germline CDR1 is MNHEY and CDR2 is SMNVEV (reference sequence). This chain's CDR3 is CASSLYGTAPYEQYF. The CDR3 bases are TGTGCCAGCAGTTTATACGGGACAGCCCCCTACGAGCAGTACTTC.

This chain links TRBV4-1 with TRBJ2-1; D gene uncertain. Germline V CDR1 and CDR2: MGHRA, YSYEKL. This CDR3 region has 16 residues. The V and J ends lost 0 bases and 0 bases respectively, with 9 bases between them. In nucleotides, the CDR3 is TGCGCCAGCAGCCAAGATCCCGGGTTCTCCTACAATGAGCAGTTCTTC. Its translation is CASSQDPGFSYNEQFF.

The rearrangement joins TRBV6-6 to TRBJ2-5; D remains ambiguous. Germline V gene sequence: CDR1 MNHNY, CDR2 SVGAGI (reference sequence). Between the trimmed V and J ends, which lost 7 bases and 5 bases, there was a span of 11 bases. CDR3 length: 12 residues. CDR3 coding DNA: TGTGCCAGCAAGTCGAGTGATGAGACCCAGTACTTC. Translation: CASKSSDETQYF.

The chain joins TRBV7-2 to TRBJ2-5; no clear D. With 2 bases removed from V and 5 bases from J, the gap between germline ends came to 6 bases. CDR1 SGHTA and CDR2 FQGNSA come from the germline V gene. CDR3 length: 12 amino acids. CDR3 nucleotides: TGTGCCAGCAGCTTAAGGGCGGAGACCCAGTACTTC. Amino acid sequence: CASSLRAETQYF.

The rearrangement links TRBV5-5 to TRBJ1-2; TRBD1 matches at 11 bases. The CDR3 has 14 residues. After removal of 4 bases from V and 7 bases from J, the junction contained 6 bases not matched to a gene. Germline CDR1 and CDR2: SGHKS and YYEKEE (reference sequence). Here the CDR3 reads CASSRGQGEAGYTF. The CDR3 DNA sequence: TGTGCCAGCAGCAGGGGACAGGGGGAGGCTGGCTACACCTTC.

This clone was counted a few times. The gene calls are TRBV9 and TRBJ2-7; 10 bases agree with TRBD2. Germline assignment: CDR1 SGDLS and CDR2 YYNGEE. Losses at the gene ends were 4 bases for V and 2 bases for J; bases not matched to a gene: 6. The CDR3 length is 15 residues. The CDR3 is CASSTEAGGPYEQYF. The CDR3 DNA is TGTGCCAGCAGCACGGAAGCGGGAGGGCCCTACGAGCAGTACTTC. Filled out from reference TRBV9 and TRBJ2-7, the complete variable domain reads DSGVTQTPKHLITATGQRVTLRCSPRSGDLSVYWYQQSLDQGLQFLIQYYNGEERAKGNILERFSAQQFPDLHSELNLSSLELGDSALYFCASSTEAGGPYEQYFGPGTRLTVT.

V is TRBV7-7 and J is TRBJ2-5; D gene unclear. The CDR3 has 12 residues. Germline V gives CDR1 SSHAT, CDR2 FNYEAQ (reference sequence). V lost 1 base and J lost 2, with 2 bases in between. The CDR3: CASSLDQETQYF. CDR3 DNA: TGTGCCAGCAGCTTAGATCAAGAGACCCAGTACTTC.

V usage is TRBV27 and J usage is TRBJ2-7; TRBD1 matches 10 bases. CDR1 and CDR2 from the germline V gene are MNHEY and SMNVEV (reference sequence). This CDR3 has 14 amino acids. V was pared by 8 bases and J by 5 bases, with 9 bases of the junction left unmatched. In nucleotides, the CDR3 is TGTGCCAGCGGCCCCGGGACAGGGGCCCACGAGCAGTACTTC. Translating gives CASGPGTGAHEQYF.

V gene TRBV18 combines with J gene TRBJ1-3; no definite D call. The length of the CDR3 is 16 residues. CDR1 and CDR2 (germline): KGHSH, LQKENI. Deletions cut 2 bases from V and 1 base from J, with 12 bases between. The CDR3 here is CASSPDLAVSGNTIYF. DNA of the CDR3: TGTGCCAGCTCACCAGACCTGGCGGTTTCTGGAAACACCATATATTTT. Full variable domain (rest looked up from reference TRBV18 and TRBJ1-3): NAGVMQNPRHLVRRRGQEARLRCSPMKGHSHVYWYRQLPEEGLKFMVYLQKENIIDESGMPKERFSAEFPKEGPSILRIQQVVRGDSAAYFCASSPDLAVSGNTIYFGEGSWLTVV.

V gene TRBV5-1 combines with J gene TRBJ2-7; 9 nucleotides align to TRBD2. Germline V gives CDR1 SGHRS, CDR2 YFSETQ. J was trimmed by 3 bases and V by 0 bases; bases with no gene match: 4. This CDR3 is built from 15 residues. The chain's CDR3 is CASSLAGTSIYEQYF. The CDR3 DNA sequence: TGCGCCAGCAGCTTGGCCGGGACTAGCATCTACGAGCAGTACTTC. Full variable domain (outside the CDR3, taken from reference TRBV5-1 and TRBJ2-7): KAGVTQTPRYLIKTRGQQVTLSCSPISGHRSVSWYQQTPGQGLQFLFEYFSETQRNKGNFPGRFSGRQFSNSRSEMNVSTLELGDSALYLCASSLAGTSIYEQYFGPGTRLTVT.

The rearrangement links TRBV11-2 to TRBJ2-5, with 8 bases that match TRBD1. The CDR3 is made up of 13 amino acids. The V gene end was trimmed by 8 bases and the J gene end by 5 bases; junction bases not matched to a gene: 7. CDR1 is SGHAT and CDR2 is FQNNGV in the germline V gene. The CDR3 reads CASARGRWETQYF. The CDR3 DNA sequence: TGTGCCAGCGCCAGGGGGCGGTGGGAGACCCAGTACTTC.

The chain combines TRBV10-3 with TRBJ1-1, with 9 bases aligning to TRBD1. The CDR3 sequence is 13 residues long. Per germline, CDR1 ENHRY and CDR2 SYGVKD. V gave up 10 bases and J gave up 1 base; unmatched junction bases: 4. The CDR3 here is CATGTGSNTEAFF. The CDR3 DNA follows: TGTGCCACCGGGACAGGGTCGAACACTGAAGCTTTCTTT.

J is TRBJ2-4 and V is TRBV25-1, with 9 bases that match TRBD2. The junction had 6 bases not matched to a gene; V was cut back by 1 base and J by 8 bases. The CDR3 contains 15 residues. Germline CDR1 and CDR2: MGHDK and SYGVNS. This CDR3 is CASSESLAGVYIQYF. Here the CDR3 DNA reads TGTGCCAGCAGTGAATCGTTAGCGGGGGTTTACATTCAGTACTTC.

The V call is TRBV6-5, the J call TRBJ2-3; maybe TRBD2 (6 bases). The CDR3 extends over 14 amino acids. Germline V gene lookup returns CDR1 MNHEY and CDR2 SVGAGI. V lost 4 bases, J lost 0 bases, and 8 bases lay in between. The CDR3 nucleotides are TGTGCCAGCAGTTGGGACTCAAGCACAGATACGCAGTATTTT. Residues: CASSWDSSTDTQYF.

The chain is built from TRBV7-8 and TRBJ1-2; D gene uncertain. V lost 5 bases to trimming and J lost 4 bases, with 11 bases between them. Germline V gives CDR1 SGHVS, CDR2 FQNEAQ. The CDR3 is 13 amino acids. The DNA for the CDR3 is TGTGCCAGCAGCCGGACGGATACCTATGGCTACACCTTC. This encodes CASSRTDTYGYTF.

The chain uses TRBV7-2 and TRBJ2-5; D is unresolved. CDR3 length: 13 residues. V was pared by 1 base and J by 5 bases, with 8 bases between. The germline V gene has CDR1 SGHTA and CDR2 FQGNSA. CDR3 loop: CASSLVFGETQYF. Written as DNA, the CDR3 is TGTGCCAGCAGCTTAGTGTTTGGGGAGACCCAGTACTTC.

As for this clone: At the DNA level, this CDR3 is encoded by other sequences in the same sample as well. The chain carries TRBV18 and TRBJ1-4; D is uncertain. V was shortened by 3 bases and J by 3 bases, with 11 bases between the two germline ends. The CDR3 totals 15 residues. Germline loops: CDR1 KGHSH, CDR2 LQKENI. The CDR3 DNA is TGTGCCAGCTCACCTCCTGGGCAGCCTAATGAAAAACTGTTTTTT. It yields the protein CASSPPGQPNEKLFF.

This chain connects TRBV5-1 to TRBJ2-7; the D is unclear. CDR3 length equals 13 residues. Germline-derived CDR1 and CDR2 are SGHRS and YFSETQ. V was cut by 0 bases and J by 3 bases, with 7 bases left in between. The chain's CDR3 is CASSLDAHYEQYF. The CDR3 DNA sequence: TGCGCCAGCAGCTTGGATGCTCACTACGAGCAGTACTTC.

J is TRBJ2-7 and V is TRBV30, with D unclear. Trimming pared 1 base from V and 0 bases from J, leaving 16 bases between. The germline V gene encodes CDR1 GTSNPN and CDR2 SVGIG (reference sequence). The CDR3 loop spans 16 amino acids. As DNA, the CDR3 is TGTGCCTGGAGTGCATTTCGTACGCGAGGCTCCTACGAGCAGTACTTC. Translation gives CAWSAFRTRGSYEQYF.

The chain couples TRBV28 to TRBJ2-7; 8 bases line up with TRBD1. Germline V gene sequence: CDR1 MDHEN, CDR2 SYDVKM. The CDR3 has 18 amino acids. V gave up 2 bases and J gave up 5 bases; unmatched junction bases: 17. Here the CDR3 reads CASSLAPGVWAGGHEQYF. The CDR3 DNA follows: TGTGCCAGCAGTTTAGCCCCAGGGGTTTGGGCAGGGGGCCACGAGCAGTACTTC.

As to this clone: A junction boundary mismatches the germline segment, possibly from a read error. This chain connects TRBV5-4 to TRBJ1-2; D is ambiguous. This CDR3 contains 11 residues. Germline V CDR1 and CDR2: SGHNT, YYREEE (reference sequence). CDR3 in DNA: TGTGCCAGCAGCGTCGAGTTGGACCGCAGTTTC. Protein: CASSVELDRSF.

Only a few counts were recorded for this clone. CDR3 protein: CASSLEGGSQETQYF. The CDR3 nucleotides are TGCGCCAGCAGCTTGGAAGGGGGATCCCAAGAGACCCAGTACTTC. V and J are TRBV5-1 and TRBJ2-5, with D possibly TRBD1 on 6 matching bases. The V and J ends lost 0 bases and 1 base respectively, with 10 bases between them. The CDR3 is 15 residues long. Germline V gene lookup returns CDR1 SGHRS and CDR2 YFSETQ.

This chain links TRBV29-1 with TRBJ1-2, with D possibly matching TRBD1 (6 bases). Germline V gene data show CDR1 as SQVTM and CDR2 as ANQGSEA. Trimming took 4 bases from V and 1 from J, leaving 10 bases between them. This CDR3 region has 13 residues. The CDR3 is CSVVTGDNYGYTF. The CDR3 DNA reads TGCAGCGTTGTGACAGGAGATAACTATGGCTACACCTTC.

The J gene is TRBJ2-5, the V gene TRBV7-2, with TRBD2 as a possible D gene (6 bases). Germline V gene sequence: CDR1 SGHTA, CDR2 FQGNSA. The V gene lost 5 bases and the J gene lost 5 bases, with 9 bases spanning the gap. CDR3 length: 12 residues. This chain's CDR3 is CASSPTRETQYF. For the CDR3, the DNA is TGTGCCAGCAGCCCGACTAGGGAGACCCAGTACTTC.

This chain uses TRBV11-2 with TRBJ2-1, with D possibly matching TRBD2 (5 bases). The CDR3 totals 18 residues. Trimming shortened V by 1 base and J by 2 bases, and 18 bases separated the two germline ends. In germline, CDR1 is SGHAT, CDR2 FQNNGV. The CDR3 loop is CASSLGPMGLAAYNEQFF. The DNA of the CDR3 is TGTGCCAGCAGCTTAGGCCCTATGGGCCTAGCAGCCTACAATGAGCAGTTCTTC.

In nucleotides, the CDR3 is TGTGCCAGTAGTATGGGACAGCAAGAGACCCAGTACTTC. Translating gives CASSMGQQETQYF. J is TRBJ2-5 and V is TRBV19; 7 bases line up with TRBD1. Unmatched junction bases numbered 0, after V lost 3 bases and J lost 2 bases. Looked up from germline, CDR1 is LNHDA and CDR2 is SQIVND (reference sequence). This CDR3 contains 13 residues. The variable domain in full, with the rest retrieved from reference TRBV19 and TRBJ2-5, is DGGITQSPKYLFRKEGQNVTLSCEQNLNHDAMYWYRQDPGQGLRLIYYSQIVNDFQKGDIAEGYSVSREKKESFPLTVTSAQKNPTAFYLCASSMGQQETQYFGPGTRLLVL.

This chain links TRBV6-4 with TRBJ1-1, with a tentative D call TRBD1 (5 bases). With 2 bases removed from V and 3 bases from J, the gap between germline ends came to 10 bases. This CDR3 region has 14 residues. The germline V gene encodes CDR1 MRHNA and CDR2 SNTAGT. This CDR3 reads CASSDGAGDTEAFF. The CDR3 nucleotides are TGTGCCAGCAGTGACGGGGCGGGGGACACTGAAGCTTTCTTT.

V and J are TRBV5-1 and TRBJ2-7; 14 bases are a match to TRBD2. Germline V gene sequence: CDR1 SGHRS, CDR2 YFSETQ. Unmatched junction bases numbered 9, after V lost 4 bases and J lost 9 bases. This CDR3 contains 15 residues. DNA of the CDR3: TGCGCCAGCAGCGAACGGACTAGCGGGGGGCGCGGGCAGTACTTC. It yields the protein CASSERTSGGRGQYF.